Each of the 2 T cell receptor beta chains below was sequenced from the same sample in a study of T cells in localized non-small cell lung cancer. TCRdb's table, derived via immunoSEQ multiplex PCR, lists solely in-frame clones and lacks some. Among about 1,300 clones listed, about 25% were seen once. Sequenced material: lung tumor tissue, taken before any cancer treatment. The receptors derive from a male donor at least 60 years old with stage I squamous cell lung carcinoma.

The chain carries TRBV6-8 and TRBJ1-3; D uncertain. V was clipped by 2 bases and J by 3 bases, with 2 bases between them. Germline CDR1 and CDR2: MNHGY and SAAAGT. The CDR3 consists of 12 residues. DNA of the CDR3: TGTGCCAGCAGTTACGGTGGAAACACCATATATTTT. Its translation is CASSYGGNTIYF.

This clone occurred a few times. The chain joins TRBV11-3 to TRBJ1-1, with 7 nucleotides matching TRBD1. The ends lost 5 bases at V and 5 bases at J; junction bases unmatched: 11. In germline, CDR1 is SGHNT, CDR2 YENEEA. The length of the CDR3 is 15 residues. CDR3 residues: CASSPNRLDRTEAFF. CDR3 DNA sequence: TGTGCCAGCAGCCCTAATCGACTGGACAGGACTGAAGCTTTCTTT.